The T cell receptor beta chain under discussion was sequenced for a study of cytomegalovirus exposure and HLA in healthy donors. Study-wide results and limits: Associated with HLA alleles at 0.05 false discovery rate in a later analysis were 16,951 TCR beta sequences.

Comment on this clone: Its antigen is still unknown.

The PCR used 60 Vbeta and 13 Jbeta primers. Assay used: immunoSEQ multiplex PCR; TCRdb lists only in-frame clones, some missing. This sample has around 170,000 clones, with about 77% found just once. CDR3 length: 16 amino acids. Germline CDR1 and CDR2: SGHAT and FQNNGV. Unmatched junction bases numbered 6, after V lost 2 bases and J lost 8 bases. Sequenced sample: PBMCs. V is TRBV11-2 and J is TRBJ1-6; TRBD1 matches at 10 bases. The source is a man between 60 and 75 years old in good health and CMV-seronegative. In nucleotides, the CDR3 is TGTGCCAGCAGCTTATATGGGACAGGGGACCATTCACCCCTCCACTTT. It encodes CASSLYGTGDHSPLHF.